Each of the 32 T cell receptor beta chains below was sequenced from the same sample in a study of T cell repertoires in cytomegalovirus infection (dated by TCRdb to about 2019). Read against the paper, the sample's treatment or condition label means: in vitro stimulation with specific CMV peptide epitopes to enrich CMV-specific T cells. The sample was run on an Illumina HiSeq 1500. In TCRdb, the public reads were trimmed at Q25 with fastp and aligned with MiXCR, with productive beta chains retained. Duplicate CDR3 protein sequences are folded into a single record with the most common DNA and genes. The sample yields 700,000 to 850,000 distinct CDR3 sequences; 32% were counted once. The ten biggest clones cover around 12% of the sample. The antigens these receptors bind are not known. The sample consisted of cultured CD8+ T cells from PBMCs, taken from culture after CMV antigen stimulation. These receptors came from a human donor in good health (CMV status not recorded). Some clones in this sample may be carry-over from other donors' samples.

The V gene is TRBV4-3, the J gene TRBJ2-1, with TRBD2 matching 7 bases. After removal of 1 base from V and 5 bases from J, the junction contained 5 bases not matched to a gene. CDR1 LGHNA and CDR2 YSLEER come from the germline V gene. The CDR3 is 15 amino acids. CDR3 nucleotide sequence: TGCGCCAGCAGCCAAGGCCTAGCGGAAAACAATGAGCAGTTCTTC. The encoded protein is CASSQGLAENNEQFF.

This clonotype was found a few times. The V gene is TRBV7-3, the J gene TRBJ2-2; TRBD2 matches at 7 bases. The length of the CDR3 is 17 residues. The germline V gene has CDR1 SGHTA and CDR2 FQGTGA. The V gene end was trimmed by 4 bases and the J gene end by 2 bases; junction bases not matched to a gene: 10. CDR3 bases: TGTGCCAGCAGCTCCCCTGTGAGCGGGGAAAACACCGGGGAGCTGTTTTTT. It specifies CASSSPVSGENTGELFF.

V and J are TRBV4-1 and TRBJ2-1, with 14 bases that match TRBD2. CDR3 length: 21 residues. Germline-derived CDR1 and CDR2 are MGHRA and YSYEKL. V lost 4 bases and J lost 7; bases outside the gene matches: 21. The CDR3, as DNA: TGCGCCAGCAGCCGAAGCCTGACTAGCGGGGGGGCCTTCGTAACAAATAATGAGCAGTTCTTC. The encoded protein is CASSRSLTSGGAFVTNNEQFF.

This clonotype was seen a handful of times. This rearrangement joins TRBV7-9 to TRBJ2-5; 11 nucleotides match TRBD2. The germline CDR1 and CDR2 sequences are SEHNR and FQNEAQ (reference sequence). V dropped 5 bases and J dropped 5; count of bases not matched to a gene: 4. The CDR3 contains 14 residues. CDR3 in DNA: TGTGCCAGCAGCATACTAGCGGGGGATGAGACCCAGTACTTC. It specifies CASSILAGDETQYF.

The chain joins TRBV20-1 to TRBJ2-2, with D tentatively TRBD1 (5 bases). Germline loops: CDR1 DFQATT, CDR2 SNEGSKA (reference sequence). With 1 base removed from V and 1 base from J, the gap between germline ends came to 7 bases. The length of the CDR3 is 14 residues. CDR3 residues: CSARGQGNTGELFF. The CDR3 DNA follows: TGCAGTGCTAGAGGCCAGGGGAACACCGGGGAGCTGTTTTTT.

The CDR3 nucleotides are TGTGCCAGCAGTTTTAGGAGGGCACCCCAGCATTTT. Amino acids: CASSFRRAPQHF. This chain joins TRBV28 and TRBJ1-5; the D is unclear. CDR3 length: 12 residues. Trimming took 3 bases from V and 10 from J, leaving 10 bases between them. The V gene's germline CDR1 is MDHEN and CDR2 SYDVKM.

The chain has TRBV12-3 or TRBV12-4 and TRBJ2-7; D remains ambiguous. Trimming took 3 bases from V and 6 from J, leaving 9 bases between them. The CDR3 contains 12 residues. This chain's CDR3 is CASSFPPLEQYF. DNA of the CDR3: TGTGCCAGCAGTTTCCCACCGCTCGAGCAGTACTTC.

CDR3 nucleotides: TGTGCCAGCAGCTTAGTATTAGGGGGCGCCGACACCGGGGAGCTGTTTTTT. It translates to CASSLVLGGADTGELFF. V and J are TRBV7-8 and TRBJ2-2, with 7 positions matching TRBD1. Per germline, CDR1 SGHVS and CDR2 FQNEAQ. After removal of 1 base from V and 3 bases from J, the junction contained 8 bases not matched to a gene. CDR3 length: 17 amino acids.

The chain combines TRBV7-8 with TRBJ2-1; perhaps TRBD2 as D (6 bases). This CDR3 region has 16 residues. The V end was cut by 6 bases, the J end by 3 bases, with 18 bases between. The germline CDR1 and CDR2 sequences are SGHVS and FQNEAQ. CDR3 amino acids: CASSLRGTYDYNEQFF. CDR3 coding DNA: TGTGCCAGCAGTCTTCGGGGGACCTATGACTACAATGAGCAGTTCTTC.

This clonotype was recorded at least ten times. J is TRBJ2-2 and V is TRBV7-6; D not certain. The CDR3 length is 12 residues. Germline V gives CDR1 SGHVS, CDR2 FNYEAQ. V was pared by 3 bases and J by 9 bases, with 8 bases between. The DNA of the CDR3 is TGTGCCAGCAGCTTTGGAGATAGGGAGCTGTTTTTT. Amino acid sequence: CASSFGDRELFF.

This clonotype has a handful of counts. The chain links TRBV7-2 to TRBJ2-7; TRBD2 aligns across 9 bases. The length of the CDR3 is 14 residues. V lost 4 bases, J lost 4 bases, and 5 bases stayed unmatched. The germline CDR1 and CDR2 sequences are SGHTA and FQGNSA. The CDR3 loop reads CASSYGGGGYEQYF. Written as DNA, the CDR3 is TGTGCCAGCAGCTACGGCGGGGGGGGGTACGAGCAGTACTTC. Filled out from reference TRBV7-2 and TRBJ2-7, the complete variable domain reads GAGVSQSPSNKVTEKGKDVELRCDPISGHTALYWYRQSLGQGLEFLIYFQGNSAPDKSGLPSDRFSAERTGGSVSTLTIQRTQQEDSAVYLCASSYGGGGYEQYFGPGTRLTVT.

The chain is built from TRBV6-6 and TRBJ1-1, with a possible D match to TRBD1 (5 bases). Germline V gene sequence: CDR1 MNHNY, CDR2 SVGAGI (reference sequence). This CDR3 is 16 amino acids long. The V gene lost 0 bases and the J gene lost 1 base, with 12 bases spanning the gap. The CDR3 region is CASSYSLREGNTEAFF. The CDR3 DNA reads TGTGCCAGCAGTTACTCGCTCAGGGAAGGGAACACTGAAGCTTTCTTT.

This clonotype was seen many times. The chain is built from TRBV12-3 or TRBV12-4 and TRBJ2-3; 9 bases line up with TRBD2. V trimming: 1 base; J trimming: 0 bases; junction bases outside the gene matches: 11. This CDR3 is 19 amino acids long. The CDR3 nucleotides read TGTGCCAGCAGTTTAGGAGGGGCTAGCGGGGCATCTAGCACAGATACGCAGTATTTT. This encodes CASSLGGASGASSTDTQYF.

CDR3 in amino acids: CASSLVTSTFSPLHF. The CDR3 nucleotides are TGTGCCAGCAGCTTAGTCACCAGTACCTTTTCACCCCTCCACTTT. The chain uses TRBV7-9 and TRBJ1-6; D remains unclear. Looked up from germline, CDR1 is SEHNR and CDR2 is FQNEAQ (reference sequence). This CDR3 has 15 residues. V lost 1 base and J 9 bases, leaving 13 bases between the germline ends.

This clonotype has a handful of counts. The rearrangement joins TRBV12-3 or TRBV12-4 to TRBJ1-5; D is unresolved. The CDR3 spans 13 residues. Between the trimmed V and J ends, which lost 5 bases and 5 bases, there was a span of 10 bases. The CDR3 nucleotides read TGTGCCAGCAGTAGGACGGATTATCAGCCCCAGCATTTT. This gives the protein CASSRTDYQPQHF.

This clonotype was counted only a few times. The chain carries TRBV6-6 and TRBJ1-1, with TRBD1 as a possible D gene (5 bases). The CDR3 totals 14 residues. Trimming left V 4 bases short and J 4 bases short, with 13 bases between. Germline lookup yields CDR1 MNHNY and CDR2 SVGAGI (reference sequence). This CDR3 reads CASSSDGTLTEAFF. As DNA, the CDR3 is TGTGCCAGCAGTTCCGATGGGACCCTCACTGAAGCTTTCTTT.

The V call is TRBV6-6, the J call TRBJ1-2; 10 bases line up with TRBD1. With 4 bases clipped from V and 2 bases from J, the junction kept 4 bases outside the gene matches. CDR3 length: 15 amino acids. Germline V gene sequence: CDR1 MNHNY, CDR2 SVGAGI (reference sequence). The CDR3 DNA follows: TGTGCCAGCAGTTTTCTGACAGGGGGCAACTATGGCTACACCTTC. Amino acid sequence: CASSFLTGGNYGYTF.

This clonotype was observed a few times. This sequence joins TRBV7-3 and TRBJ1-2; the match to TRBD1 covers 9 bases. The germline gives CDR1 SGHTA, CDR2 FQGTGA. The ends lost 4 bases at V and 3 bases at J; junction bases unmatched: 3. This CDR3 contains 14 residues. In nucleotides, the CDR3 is TGTGCCAGCAGCTGGGACAGGGAGTACTATGGCTACACCTTC. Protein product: CASSWDREYYGYTF.

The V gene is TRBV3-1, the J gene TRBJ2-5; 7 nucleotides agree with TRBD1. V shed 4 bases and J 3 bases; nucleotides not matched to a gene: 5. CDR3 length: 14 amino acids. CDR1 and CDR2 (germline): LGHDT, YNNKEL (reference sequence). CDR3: CASSLGTVKETQYF. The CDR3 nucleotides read TGTGCCAGCAGCCTAGGGACAGTAAAAGAGACCCAGTACTTC.

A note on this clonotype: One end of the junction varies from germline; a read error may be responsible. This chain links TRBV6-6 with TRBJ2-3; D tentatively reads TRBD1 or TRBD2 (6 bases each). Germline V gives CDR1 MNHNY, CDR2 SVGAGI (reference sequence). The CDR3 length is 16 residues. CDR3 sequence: CASNYPSGAVTDTQYF. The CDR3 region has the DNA TGTGCCAGCAATTACCCCTCGGGGGCAGTCACAGATACGCAGTATTTT.

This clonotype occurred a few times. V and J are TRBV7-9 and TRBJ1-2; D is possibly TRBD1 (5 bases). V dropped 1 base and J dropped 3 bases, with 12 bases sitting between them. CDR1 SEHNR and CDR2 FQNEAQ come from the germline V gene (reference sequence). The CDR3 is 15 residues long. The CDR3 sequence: CASSLDAGHDYGYTF. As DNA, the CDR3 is TGTGCCAGCAGCTTAGACGCAGGGCATGACTATGGCTACACCTTC. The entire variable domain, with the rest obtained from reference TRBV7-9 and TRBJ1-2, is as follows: DTGVSQNPRHKITKRGQNVTFRCDPISEHNRLYWYRQTLGQGPEFLTYFQNEAQLEKSRLLSDRFSAERPKGSFSTLEIQRTEQGDSAMYLCASSLDAGHDYGYTFGSGTRLTVV.

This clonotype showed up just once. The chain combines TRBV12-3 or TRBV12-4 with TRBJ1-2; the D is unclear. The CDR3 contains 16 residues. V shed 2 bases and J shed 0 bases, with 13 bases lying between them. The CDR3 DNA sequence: TGTGCCAGCAGTTTACGCCAGATTACTTCTAACTATGGCTACACCTTC. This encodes CASSLRQITSNYGYTF.

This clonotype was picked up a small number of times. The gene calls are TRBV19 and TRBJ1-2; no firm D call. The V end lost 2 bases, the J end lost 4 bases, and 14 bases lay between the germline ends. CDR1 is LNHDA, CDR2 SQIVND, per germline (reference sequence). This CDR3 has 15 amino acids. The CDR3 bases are TGTGCCAGTAGTATATCAGTGACGGCAGGCTATGGCTACACCTTC. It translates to CASSISVTAGYGYTF.

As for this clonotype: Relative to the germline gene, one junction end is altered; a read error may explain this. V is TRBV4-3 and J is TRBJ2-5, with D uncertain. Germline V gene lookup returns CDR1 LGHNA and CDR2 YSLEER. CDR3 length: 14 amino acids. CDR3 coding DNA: TGCACCAGCAGCCAAGATACTATAGGGGAGACCCAGTACTTC. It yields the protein CTSSQDTIGETQYF.

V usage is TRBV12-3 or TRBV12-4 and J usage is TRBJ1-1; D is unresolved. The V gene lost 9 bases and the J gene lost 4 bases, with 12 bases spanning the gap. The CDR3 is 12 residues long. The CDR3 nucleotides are TGTGCCAGTAAGTTTCCGGGCACTGAAGCTTTCTTT. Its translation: CASKFPGTEAFF.

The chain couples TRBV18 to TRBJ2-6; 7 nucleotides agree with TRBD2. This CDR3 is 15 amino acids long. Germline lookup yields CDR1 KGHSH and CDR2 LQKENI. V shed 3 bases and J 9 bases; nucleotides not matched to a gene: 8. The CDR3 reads CASSPSGRGNNVLTF. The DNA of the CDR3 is TGTGCCAGCTCACCTTCAGGGAGGGGCAACAACGTCCTGACTTTC.

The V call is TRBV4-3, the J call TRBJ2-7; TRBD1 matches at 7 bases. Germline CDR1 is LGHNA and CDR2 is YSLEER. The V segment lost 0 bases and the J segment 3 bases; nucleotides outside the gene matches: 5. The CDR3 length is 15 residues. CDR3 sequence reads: CASSQETGNFYEQYV. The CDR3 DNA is TGCGCCAGCAGCCAAGAGACAGGGAATTTCTACGAGCAGTACGTC.

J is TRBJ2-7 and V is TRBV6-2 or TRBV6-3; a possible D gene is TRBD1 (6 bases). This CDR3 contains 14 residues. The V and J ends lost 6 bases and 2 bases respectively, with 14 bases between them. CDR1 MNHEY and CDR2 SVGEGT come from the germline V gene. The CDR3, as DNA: TGTGCCAGCAGGGAAACAGGGAATCCCTACGAGCAGTACGTC. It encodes CASRETGNPYEQYV.

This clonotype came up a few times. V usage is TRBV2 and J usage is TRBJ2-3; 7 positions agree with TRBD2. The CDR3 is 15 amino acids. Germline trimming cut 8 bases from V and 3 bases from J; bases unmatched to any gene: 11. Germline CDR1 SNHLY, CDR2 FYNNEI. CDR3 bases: TGTGCCAGCCCCTTAGCTGGGGGAGGGACAGATACGCAGTATTTT. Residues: CASPLAGGGTDTQYF.

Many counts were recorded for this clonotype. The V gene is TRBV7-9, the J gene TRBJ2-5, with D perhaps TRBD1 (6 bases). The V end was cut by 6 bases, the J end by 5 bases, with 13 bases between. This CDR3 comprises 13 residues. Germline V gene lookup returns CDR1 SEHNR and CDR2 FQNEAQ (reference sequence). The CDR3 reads CASSLAGDETQYF. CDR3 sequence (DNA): TGTGCCAGCAGTTTGGCAGGGGACGAGACCCAGTACTTC.

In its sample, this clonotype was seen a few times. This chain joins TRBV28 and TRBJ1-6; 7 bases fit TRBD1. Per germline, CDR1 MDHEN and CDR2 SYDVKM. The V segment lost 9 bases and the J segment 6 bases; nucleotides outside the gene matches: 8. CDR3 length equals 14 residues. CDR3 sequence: CASQTGSLNSPLHF. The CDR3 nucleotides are TGTGCCAGTCAGACAGGGTCACTTAATTCACCCCTCCACTTT.

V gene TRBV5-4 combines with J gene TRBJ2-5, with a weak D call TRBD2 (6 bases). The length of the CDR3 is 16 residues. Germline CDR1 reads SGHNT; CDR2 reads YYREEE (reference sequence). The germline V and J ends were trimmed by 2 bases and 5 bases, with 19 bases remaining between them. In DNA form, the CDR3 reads TGTGCCAGCAGCTTAGTCGCCGGGGGTGGGCGGGAGACCCAGTACTTC. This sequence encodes CASSLVAGGGRETQYF. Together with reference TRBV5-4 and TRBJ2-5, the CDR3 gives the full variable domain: ETGVTQSPTHLIKTRGQQVTLRCSSQSGHNTVSWYQQALGQGPQFIFQYYREEENGRGNFPPRFSGLQFPNYSSELNVNALELDDSALYLCASSLVAGGGRETQYFGPGTRLLVL.